The entry below describes one T cell receptor beta chain. Its target is not known. Measured with immunoSEQ multiplex PCR; TCRdb has only the in-frame clones, and not every one. The repertoire includes around 6,000 clones, nearly 98% of them detected once, and about 0.88% sits in the top ten. V dropped 6 bases and J dropped 5 bases, with 10 bases sitting between them. Germline values: CDR1 MDHEN, CDR2 SYDVKM. The CDR3 extends over 12 amino acids. The data were obtained in a study of T cells after posttransplantation cyclophosphamide. Study results and caveats: TRB overlap between skin or GI tissue T cells and blood was limited. Donor CD8+ memory clones often dominated recipient blood repertoires at later times. Recipient CMV seropositivity and CMV reactivation strongly tracked TRB clonality.

The related graft donor's blood sample was taken on the day of bone marrow donation. The source material was memory CD4+ T cells sorted from PBMCs. The clonotype comes from a man aged 40-50 years in good health, CMV-negative, and a related stem cell transplant donor. This chain uses TRBV28 with TRBJ1-2; the D gene is possibly TRBD1 (5 bases). Here the CDR3 DNA reads TGTGCCAGCAGATCTGGGGGGTATGGCTACACCTTC. Protein product: CASRSGGYGYTF.